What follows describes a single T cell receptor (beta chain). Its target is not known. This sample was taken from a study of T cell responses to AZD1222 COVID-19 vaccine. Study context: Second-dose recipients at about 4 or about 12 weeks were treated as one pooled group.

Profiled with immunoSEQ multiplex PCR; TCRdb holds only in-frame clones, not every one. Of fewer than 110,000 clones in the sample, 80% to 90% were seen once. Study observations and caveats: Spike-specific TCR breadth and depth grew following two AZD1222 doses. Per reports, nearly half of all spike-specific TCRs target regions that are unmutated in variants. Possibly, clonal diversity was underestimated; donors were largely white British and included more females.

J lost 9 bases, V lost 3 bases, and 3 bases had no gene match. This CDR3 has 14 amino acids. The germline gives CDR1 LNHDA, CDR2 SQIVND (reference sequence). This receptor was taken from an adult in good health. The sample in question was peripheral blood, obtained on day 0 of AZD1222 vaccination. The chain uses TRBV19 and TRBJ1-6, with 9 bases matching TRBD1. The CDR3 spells CASSMGQGTSPLHF. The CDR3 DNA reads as TGTGCCAGTAGTATGGGACAGGGTACTTCACCCCTCCACTTT.